The 7 T cell receptor beta chains listed next were all sequenced from one sample in a study of blood T cell repertoires in COVID-19. Method: immunoSEQ multiplex PCR; TCRdb's copy keeps in-frame clones and lacks some. The sample holds roughly 350,000 clones, 88% seen once. The sequenced material came from peripheral blood. These TCRs come from a woman aged 70-85 years with COVID-19, enrolled during active disease.

The rearrangement uses TRBV9 and TRBJ2-3; D unclear. There are 18 residues in the CDR3. Germline CDR1 reads SGDLS; CDR2 reads YYNGEE. The V end was cut by 0 bases, the J end by 0 bases, with 17 bases between. The CDR3 protein is CASSVGLPEASSTDTQYF. The DNA for the CDR3 is TGTGCCAGCAGCGTAGGGCTTCCCGAGGCCTCTAGCACAGATACGCAGTATTTT.

The genes are TRBV10-3 and TRBJ1-2; D is possibly TRBD1 (5 bases). The V end was cut by 11 bases, the J end by 7 bases, with 14 bases between. The CDR3 runs 11 residues. Germline V gene data show CDR1 as ENHRY and CDR2 as SYGVKD. The CDR3 here is CAVTSGIGYTF. DNA of the CDR3: TGTGCCGTCACCTCAGGGATTGGCTACACCTTC.

The V and J genes are TRBV7-9 and TRBJ2-1, with 8 nucleotides matching TRBD2. The germline V gene encodes CDR1 SEHNR and CDR2 FQNEAQ (reference sequence). The CDR3 is 15 residues long. After removal of 1 base from V and 6 bases from J, the junction contained 5 bases not matched to a gene. The CDR3 DNA reads TGTGCCAGCAGCTTAGGCGGGGGGCCACGCAATGAGCAGTTCTTC. Encoded protein: CASSLGGGPRNEQFF.

This chain joins TRBV4-1 and TRBJ2-7, with TRBD1 matching 9 bases. The J segment lost 4 bases and the V segment lost 4 bases, leaving 2 bases of the junction unmatched. Germline V lookup: CDR1 MGHRA, CDR2 YSYEKL. The CDR3 consists of 13 residues. The CDR3 loop is CASSRGTGYEQYF. The CDR3 region has the DNA TGCGCCAGCAGCCGAGGGACAGGGTACGAGCAGTACTTC.

V is TRBV5-5 and J is TRBJ1-1; D perhaps matches TRBD1 (6 bases). CDR3 length equals 15 residues. Trimming took off 4 bases at V and 0 bases at J, with 13 bases between the two ends. Germline CDR1 is SGHKS and CDR2 is YYEKEE (reference sequence). CDR3 residues: CASSLAGTLNTEAFF. CDR3 DNA sequence: TGTGCCAGCAGCCTAGCCGGGACATTGAACACTGAAGCTTTCTTT.

CDR3 loop: CASSFSSGGNEQFF. The CDR3 DNA sequence: TGCGCCAGCAGCTTTAGTAGCGGGGGTAATGAGCAGTTCTTC. The chain carries TRBV5-1 and TRBJ2-1, with 9 positions matching TRBD2. The CDR3 totals 14 residues. Germline V gene lookup returns CDR1 SGHRS and CDR2 YFSETQ. With V trimmed by 2 bases and J by 7 bases, 4 bases remained unmatched. Filled out from reference TRBV5-1 and TRBJ2-1, the complete variable domain reads KAGVTQTPRYLIKTRGQQVTLSCSPISGHRSVSWYQQTPGQGLQFLFEYFSETQRNKGNFPGRFSGRQFSNSRSEMNVSTLELGDSALYLCASSFSSGGNEQFFGPGTRLTVL.

The genes are TRBV5-6 and TRBJ2-3, with D perhaps matching TRBD2 (5 bases). This CDR3 is 16 amino acids long. With 4 bases removed from V and 1 base from J, the gap between germline ends came to 16 bases. Germline V lookup: CDR1 SGHDT, CDR2 YYEEEE. The CDR3 DNA is TGTGCCAGCAGCCCTACGTTGGGGAGAGGCACAGATACGCAGTATTTT. The encoded protein is CASSPTLGRGTDTQYF.